A selection of T cell receptor beta chains follows, all from one sample in a study of vaccination effects on CD4 cells after COVID-19. Sequencing was performed with immunoSEQ multiplex PCR; in TCRdb, only in-frame clones are kept and a portion is missing. The data contain about 19,000 clones, 70% to 75% of them singletons. The antigens for these receptors are not known. The starting material was CD4+ T cells from PBMCs cultured with SARS-CoV-2 spike peptides, obtained before COVID-19 vaccination. The receptors here all came from a human donor who had a prior SARS-CoV-2 infection. The conserved cysteine and the conserved F or W are not part of the CDR3 here.

TRBJ1-6 | TRBV3-1/TRBV3-2 | ASSQRDGGGNSPLH
TRBJ2-7 | TRBV18 | ASSLLAGFREQY
TRBJ1-1 | TRBV5-6 | ASSSVRGRPTNLNTEAF
TRBJ2-7 | TRBV27 | ASSLYGTGGLPYEQY
TRBJ2-5 | TRBV6-5 | ASALPVETQY
TRBJ1-2 | TRBV7-2 | ASSLASPDGYT
TRBJ1-1 | TRBV19 | ASSGQGLSTEAF
TRBJ2-1 | TRBV7-2 | ASSARAYSRSYNEQF
TRBJ1-2 | TRBV10-3 | AINRGGDYGYT
TRBJ2-7 | TRBV18 | ASSQETYEQY
TRBJ2-5 | TRBV29-1 | SVPSLSGTGAEETQY
TRBJ2-3 | TRBV30 | ALHSRLAWTQY
TRBJ1-2 | TRBV7-2 | ASSSGTGDYGYT
TRBJ1-3 | TRBV19 | ASSIQSGVLSGNTIY
TRBJ2-1 | TRBV11-3 | ASSLGGNGRENEQF
TRBJ2-5 | TRBV9 | ASSGGWYQETQY
TRBJ2-7 | TRBV7-2 | ASSLAWEGTYEQY
TRBJ1-1 | TRBV15 | ATSRDSDTEAF
TRBJ1-2 | TRBV7-2 | ASSIRAGTSNYGYT
TRBJ1-1 | TRBV12-3/TRBV12-4 | ATNRGTEAF
TRBJ2-1 | TRBV11-3 | ASSPRQVSHNEQF
TRBJ2-3 | TRBV2 | ASSGSRDTQY
TRBJ2-7 | TRBV5-4 | ASSKEPWVDEQY
TRBJ1-2 | TRBV5-4 | ASSLSGEYGYGYT
TRBJ2-7 | TRBV5-1 | ASSPRGDSYEQY
TRBJ1-5 | TRBV6-5 | ASSSTGSGNQPQH
TRBJ1-1 | TRBV28 | ASSFTTVLTEAF
TRBJ2-4 | TRBV7-9 | ASSLGGMGAKNIQY
TRBJ2-1 | TRBV5-1 | ASRGLAGSDNEQF
TRBJ2-7 | TRBV11-3 | ASSLNSGYEQY
TRBJ2-1 | TRBV15 | ATSARARNEQF
TRBJ1-1 | TRBV2 | ASNPARFEAF
TRBJ1-5 | TRBV7-8 | ASSFADEGSWQPQH
TRBJ2-7 | TRBV6-5 | ASSPRTDSYEQY
TRBJ1-5 | TRBV6-2/TRBV6-3 | ASSSRTGDQPQH
TRBJ2-7 | TRBV27 | ASRGRLAGDNEQY
TRBJ2-1 | TRBV6-5 | ASSPYKWHEQF
TRBJ2-3 | TRBV24-1 | ATSDPLAGGTTDTQY
TRBJ2-5 | TRBV5-8 | ASSFRVQEETQY
TRBJ2-3 | TRBV5-6 | ASSPGTSGRSTDTQY
TRBJ2-5 | TRBV9 | ASSARQGGVETQY
TRBJ2-2 | TRBV7-2 | ASSFRVGTGELF
TRBJ2-2 | TRBV4-1 | ASSIQTLTSGRGLGTGELF
TRBJ1-5 | TRBV29-1 | SAGRSYDQPQH
TRBJ1-6 | TRBV5-1 | ASSLQPMGQGNSPLH
TRBJ2-3 | TRBV24-1 | ATNGGGLDTQY
TRBJ1-2 | TRBV7-2 | ASSYRSGRDYGYT
TRBJ1-5 | TRBV6-2/TRBV6-3 | ASSESEKDHSNQPQH
TRBJ1-4 | TRBV2 | ASSDGQGLDLEKLF
TRBJ2-7 | TRBV11-2 | ASSPRQGGVEQY
TRBJ1-1 | TRBV7-9 | ASSVSLGTEAF